This T cell receptor beta chain was recorded in a study of response to subunit inactivated influenza vaccine (dated 2018 in TCRdb). At the level of the whole study: Deep quantitative profiling of the T cell receptor repertoire was used in the study to follow responses to a trivalent subunit inactivated influenza vaccine. The study at large found these results: The authors proposed that each seasonal influenza vaccination may bring in only a limited number of new T cells.

Library preparation employed RT-PCR. The reads were generated on an Illumina HiSeq 2500. The public reads were quality trimmed at Q25 with fastp and then assembled into clones with MiXCR by TCRdb, keeping productive beta chains. Identical CDR3 proteins give one entry, which carries the most common genes and DNA. A total of more than 550,000 distinct CDR3 sequences appear in this sample, approximately 10% of them only once. The leading ten clones occupy roughly 10% of the sample. There are a few counts of this clonotype. What antigen it recognizes has not been identified. There are no base qualities to consult, and no much larger clone falls within one base. Sequenced material: PBMCs from blood, taken on the day of vaccination. The sequence was obtained from a man aged 45 to 65 who received an inactivated influenza vaccine. Donor details come from another sample of the same person, matched by shared clones.

For the CDR3, the sequence is CASSLEQANEKLFF. In nucleotides, the sequence is TGCGCCAGCAGCTTGGAGCAGGCGAATGAAAAACTGTTTTTT. Recombination connected TRBV5-1 to TRBJ1-4; the D gene remains uncertain. The CDR3 measures 14 amino acids from cysteine to phenylalanine. The read is trimmed to its CDR3 DNA, 42 bases read in frame from base 1. The germline V gene specifies SGHRS as CDR1 and YFSETQ as CDR2. V and J are truncated by 0 bases and 5 bases respectively, leaving an intervening sequence of 8 bases.